Given below is one T cell receptor beta chain in context. Original data processing: Estimated nucleated cell counts came from reference gene primer amplification. Clones were sequenced by immunoSEQ multiplex PCR, and TCRdb holds only the in-frame ones, with some missing. V, J and clone size derive from that table, while D and trimming were established from the DNA sequence. Altogether about 140,000 clones are present, 75% to 85% being singletons, with the ten largest covering roughly 3.9%. The data belong to a study of blood T cell repertoires in COVID-19. Overall study context: Acute and convalescent COVID-19 specimens originated in the United States, Italy and Spain. Sources were T cells, B-cell-depleted T cells, or PBMCs; the material itself was cDNA or gDNA.

This clonotype was sampled from a woman at least 80 years old with acute or convalescent COVID-19. The sequenced sample was peripheral blood.

CDR3 in DNA: TGTGCCAGCAGTTTACTGTCCAAGACACTGTATGGCTACACCTTC. It specifies CASSLLSKTLYGYTF. The rearrangement uses TRBV28 and TRBJ1-2; D is undetermined. The germline V gene has CDR1 MDHEN and CDR2 SYDVKM. V lost 2 bases, J lost 5 bases, and 15 bases lay in between. The CDR3 covers 15 residues.